This entry concerns a single TCR beta chain. As yet, its antigen is unknown. The PCR contained 60 Vbeta and 13 Jbeta primers. The assay was immunoSEQ multiplex PCR, and TCRdb's table has in-frame clones only and misses some. The data show 200,000 to 250,000 clones, approximately 80% seen once. The data were obtained in a study of cytomegalovirus exposure and HLA in healthy donors. The study's findings and limits: When presence/absence was analysed, sequencing depth was taken to be roughly uniform across donors. Later analysis suggested most CMV-associated TCR beta chains were HLA-restricted. TCR beta chains numbering more than 150 were designated cytomegalovirus-associated.

Germline trimming cut 0 bases from V and 4 bases from J; bases unmatched to any gene: 9. From germline, CDR1 is ENHRY and CDR2 SYGVKD. This CDR3 has 18 residues. This TCR came from a boy aged 2 to 9 in good health and CMV-seronegative. The chain employs TRBV10-3 and TRBJ2-3, with 11 bases matching TRBD2. Sequencing was carried out using PBMCs. CDR3 nucleotides: TGTGCCATCAGTGAGTCTCGGCCTAGCGGGGGGAACCCAGATACGCAGTATTTT. Protein sequence: CAISESRPSGGNPDTQYF.